Below are 31 T cell receptor beta chains sequenced from a single sample in a study of blood T cell repertoires in COVID-19. Clones were read by immunoSEQ multiplex PCR, and TCRdb kept only the in-frame ones, dropping some. The table lists approximately 110,000 clones, over 75% of them singletons. The sample was peripheral blood. Every receptor here comes from a woman at least 80 years old with acute or convalescent COVID-19.

This clone was recorded once. J is TRBJ2-5 and V is TRBV30, with no clear D. V lost 0 bases and J 7 bases, leaving 12 bases between the germline ends. The germline CDR1 and CDR2 sequences are GTSNPN and SVGIG (reference sequence). The CDR3 spans 13 residues. Here the CDR3 DNA reads TGTGCCTGGAGTGTAACCCCACCCGGGACCCAGTACTTC. Residues: CAWSVTPPGTQYF. The variable domain in full, completed from reference TRBV30 and TRBJ2-5, reads SQTIHQWPATLVQPVGSPLSLECTVEGTSNPNLYWYRQAAGRGLQLLFYSVGIGQISSEVPQNLSASRPQDRQFILSSKKLLLSDSGFYLCAWSVTPPGTQYFGPGTRLLVL.

The chain is built from TRBV5-1 and TRBJ1-1, with 7 bases that match TRBD1. V gave up 4 bases and J gave up 1 base; unmatched junction bases: 7. This CDR3 is built from 15 residues. Germline CDR1 and CDR2: SGHRS and YFSETQ. The CDR3 protein is CASSQTGTANTEAFF. The CDR3, as DNA: TGCGCCAGCAGCCAAACCGGGACAGCGAACACTGAAGCTTTCTTT.

A few counts support this clone. The chain links TRBV7-9 to TRBJ1-3, with D uncertain. The ends were cut back, 5 bases at V and 0 bases at J, with 14 bases in the middle. The CDR3 is 16 residues long. Germline V gives CDR1 SEHNR, CDR2 FQNEAQ (reference sequence). The CDR3 DNA follows: TGTGCCAGCAGCCACATAGCGTCTAACTCTGGAAACACCATATATTTT. Translation gives CASSHIASNSGNTIYF.

V is TRBV5-1 and J is TRBJ2-7; D ambiguous. Germline V CDR1 and CDR2: SGHRS, YFSETQ. The CDR3 runs 16 residues. Trimming left V 2 bases short and J 6 bases short, with 21 bases between. CDR3 sequence reads: CASSLYPLRTEREQYF. In nucleotides, the CDR3 is TGCGCCAGCAGCTTATACCCACTCCGAACAGAACGCGAGCAGTACTTC.

The genes are TRBV5-1 and TRBJ1-4; a possible D gene is TRBD1 (5 bases). V lost 5 bases and J lost 3, with 14 bases in between. The germline CDR1 and CDR2 sequences are SGHRS and YFSETQ. CDR3 size: 15 residues. This chain's CDR3 is CASRTSGYANEKLFF. The CDR3 DNA sequence: TGCGCCAGCAGAACCTCAGGGTACGCTAATGAAAAACTGTTTTTT.

The rearrangement joins TRBV6-5 to TRBJ1-2; possibly TRBD1 for D (6 bases). Germline CDR1 MNHEY, CDR2 SVGAGI. The CDR3 sequence is 15 residues long. V was clipped by 3 bases and J by 2 bases, with 13 bases between them. The CDR3 nucleotides are TGTGCCAGCAGTTATGGGACAACCGCAAACTATGGCTACACCTTC. Translated, it gives CASSYGTTANYGYTF.

The genes are TRBV18 and TRBJ2-7; a possible D gene is TRBD1 (5 bases). Germline values: CDR1 KGHSH, CDR2 LQKENI. V was clipped by 6 bases and J by 2 bases, with 14 bases between them. The CDR3 is made up of 14 amino acids. DNA for the CDR3: TGTGCCAGCTCGCAGGGATGGTCGGCCTACGAGCAGTACTTC. Translation gives CASSQGWSAYEQYF.

The chain recombines TRBV11-2 with TRBJ2-5, with TRBD2 matching over 8 bases. This CDR3 is 16 amino acids long. V gave up 3 bases and J gave up 5 bases; unmatched junction bases: 11. Germline values: CDR1 SGHAT, CDR2 FQNNGV. CDR3 DNA sequence: TGTGCCAGCAGCTTGGCTACAAGCGGGGGAAGGGAGACCCAGTACTTC. This translates into CASSLATSGGRETQYF.

This sequence joins TRBV2 and TRBJ1-2; 7 positions match TRBD1. J was trimmed by 6 bases and V by 7 bases; bases with no gene match: 8. Germline lookup yields CDR1 SNHLY and CDR2 FYNNEI. CDR3 length: 13 amino acids. DNA of the CDR3: TGTGCCAGCAATATCGACAGGGTGGATGGCTACACCTTC. It yields the protein CASNIDRVDGYTF.

The J gene is TRBJ1-2, the V gene TRBV5-4; TRBD1 matches at 8 bases. The length of the CDR3 is 13 residues. V shed 6 bases, J shed 5 bases, and the junction held 6 bases outside the gene matches. The germline gives CDR1 SGHNT, CDR2 YYREEE (reference sequence). CDR3: CASKGTGEYGYTF. As DNA, the CDR3 is TGTGCCAGCAAAGGGACAGGAGAGTATGGCTACACCTTC.

This chain links TRBV7-9 with TRBJ1-2, with 7 bases identical to TRBD1. The length of the CDR3 is 14 residues. V shed 5 bases and J 2 bases; nucleotides not matched to a gene: 5. CDR1 SEHNR and CDR2 FQNEAQ come from the germline V gene (reference sequence). The CDR3 loop is CASSRQDRNYGYTF. The CDR3, as DNA: TGTGCCAGCAGCCGGCAGGACAGGAACTATGGCTACACCTTC.

CDR3 protein: CATLPTQGLGSPLHF. In DNA, the CDR3 is TGTGCCACCCTCCCAACGCAGGGGCTTGGTTCACCCCTCCACTTT. The rearrangement uses TRBV27 and TRBJ1-6; D is possibly TRBD1 (6 bases). The CDR3 spans 15 residues. V gave up 10 bases and J gave up 9 bases, with 22 bases separating them. Per the germline V gene, CDR1 is MNHEY and CDR2 is SMNVEV (reference sequence).

This clone came up once. The V gene is TRBV28, the J gene TRBJ2-1; 14 bases are a match to TRBD2. Germline V gene data show CDR1 as MDHEN and CDR2 as SYDVKM. The CDR3 consists of 16 residues. V dropped 6 bases and J dropped 3; count of bases not matched to a gene: 4. The CDR3: CASRLTSGGDYNEQFF. DNA for the CDR3: TGTGCCAGCAGGTTGACTAGCGGGGGGGACTACAATGAGCAGTTCTTC.

This clone was detected only once. The chain recombines TRBV19 with TRBJ2-3; 7 positions agree with TRBD1. Germline-derived CDR1 and CDR2 are LNHDA and SQIVND (reference sequence). CDR3 length equals 15 residues. J lost 2 bases, V lost 6 bases, and 8 bases had no gene match. This chain's CDR3 is CASSQSTGYTDTQYF. DNA of the CDR3: TGTGCCAGTAGCCAATCGACAGGGTACACAGATACGCAGTATTTT.

This clone was counted only a few times. V usage is TRBV4-2 and J usage is TRBJ1-6; D remains unclear. The CDR3 extends over 15 amino acids. V was shortened by 10 bases and J by 0 bases, with 13 bases between the two germline ends. Per the germline V gene, CDR1 is LGHNA and CDR2 is YNFKEQ. DNA of the CDR3: TGTGCCACTCGGGATAGGAGCTCCTATAATTCACCCCTCCACTTT. Protein sequence: CATRDRSSYNSPLHF.

J is TRBJ2-7 and V is TRBV2; 9 nucleotides match TRBD1. This CDR3 is 13 amino acids long. V lost 5 bases to trimming and J lost 5 bases; unmatched junction nucleotides: 4. Germline assignment: CDR1 SNHLY and CDR2 FYNNEI. The CDR3 reads CASSRQGVNEQYF. The DNA of the CDR3 is TGTGCCAGCAGTAGACAGGGGGTGAACGAGCAGTACTTC.

The chain recombines TRBV9 with TRBJ2-5, with TRBD2 matching 8 bases. The CDR3 consists of 14 residues. J lost 4 bases, V lost 2 bases, and 4 bases had no gene match. Looked up from germline, CDR1 is SGDLS and CDR2 is YYNGEE. The CDR3 sequence: CASSVSGAGETQYF. The CDR3 DNA is TGTGCCAGCAGCGTTAGCGGGGCCGGAGAGACCCAGTACTTC.

A note on this clone: A read error may account for a junction end that differs from germline. The chain carries TRBV28 and TRBJ1-6; D gene uncertain. The germline V gene has CDR1 MDHEN and CDR2 SYDVKM. The CDR3 has 15 amino acids. The DNA of the CDR3 is TGTGCCAGCAGTTTATGGGACTCCAATAATTCACCCCTCCACTTT. Translated, it gives CASSLWDSNNSPLHF.

Only one count was recorded for this clone. V gene TRBV3-1 (or the pseudogene TRBV3-2) combines with J gene TRBJ1-6; unclear D gene. V was pared by 1 base and J by 9 bases, with 10 bases between. The CDR3 has 14 residues. CDR1 and CDR2 from the germline V gene are LGHDT and YNNKEL (reference sequence). The CDR3 here is CASSQGRGTSPLHF. Written as DNA, the CDR3 is TGTGCCAGCAGCCAAGGTCGGGGAACTTCACCCCTCCACTTT.

This sequence joins TRBV19 and TRBJ2-1; 9 bases fit TRBD2. This CDR3 comprises 16 residues. Trimming at V came to 7 bases and at J to 9 bases, leaving 16 bases not matched to a gene. In germline, CDR1 is LNHDA, CDR2 SQIVND (reference sequence). The CDR3 DNA reads TGTGCCAGTACCCACCGGGGCGGGGGGGCTTCGGTTGAGCAGTTCTTC. Protein sequence: CASTHRGGGASVEQFF.

The chain combines TRBV9 with TRBJ2-7; 8 bases agree with TRBD1. Germline-derived CDR1 and CDR2 are SGDLS and YYNGEE. The CDR3 spans 14 residues. V lost 4 bases, J lost 5 bases, and 8 bases stayed unmatched. The CDR3 bases are TGTGCCAGCAGCCCACGGACAGGGATGGACGAGCAGTACTTC. It is translated as CASSPRTGMDEQYF.

The rearrangement links TRBV10-2 to TRBJ1-6, with a weak D call TRBD1 (6 bases). The CDR3 length is 18 residues. V was pared by 7 bases and J by 0 bases, with 19 bases between. Germline CDR1 reads WSHSY; CDR2 reads SAAADI. CDR3 amino acids: CASTKGRQASSYNSPLHF. The DNA for the CDR3 is TGCGCCAGCACCAAGGGCCGACAGGCTAGCTCCTATAATTCACCCCTCCACTTT.

The chain joins TRBV18 to TRBJ1-3, with unresolved D. The CDR3 is 15 amino acids. V dropped 6 bases and J dropped 1 base, with 13 bases sitting between them. Germline lookup yields CDR1 KGHSH and CDR2 LQKENI. The chain's CDR3 is CASSTTAGSGNTIYF. CDR3 nucleotides: TGTGCCAGCTCGACCACTGCCGGGTCTGGAAACACCATATATTTT.

This chain uses TRBV7-2 with TRBJ1-4; 7 bases match TRBD1. This CDR3 comprises 14 residues. CDR1 is SGHTA, CDR2 FQGNSA, per germline. J lost 5 bases, V lost 5 bases, and 5 bases had no gene match. The CDR3 bases are TGTGCCAGCAGCCAGACAGGGTTCAATGAAAAACTGTTTTTT. Translation: CASSQTGFNEKLFF.

This clone was counted a few times. The gene calls are TRBV7-9 and TRBJ2-1; 12 nucleotides align to TRBD2. Germline CDR1 is SEHNR and CDR2 is FQNEAQ (reference sequence). Germline trimming cut 5 bases from V and 8 bases from J; bases unmatched to any gene: 10. The CDR3 runs 16 residues. The CDR3 sequence is CASSPTRLAGGHEQFF. The CDR3, as DNA: TGTGCCAGCAGCCCAACTCGGCTAGCGGGGGGGCATGAGCAGTTCTTC. The full variable domain, with the rest looked up from reference TRBV7-9 and TRBJ2-1, is DTGVSQNPRHKITKRGQNVTFRCDPISEHNRLYWYRQTLGQGPEFLTYFQNEAQLEKSRLLSDRFSAERPKGSFSTLEIQRTEQGDSAMYLCASSPTRLAGGHEQFFGPGTRLTVL.

The chain combines TRBV6-2 or TRBV6-3 with TRBJ1-1, with D tentatively TRBD1 (6 bases). CDR3 length: 15 amino acids. Germline V gives CDR1 MNHEY, CDR2 SVGEGT. V shed 5 bases and J shed 5 bases, with 18 bases lying between them. CDR3 sequence (DNA): TGTGCCAGCAGTACAGAATCGACAGGTCGGACTGAAGCTTTCTTT. Its translation: CASSTESTGRTEAFF.

Here the CDR3 DNA reads TGTGCCAGCAGCACCGGGACTAAGGGATGGAGTGGCTACACCTTC. It translates to CASSTGTKGWSGYTF. The rearrangement joins TRBV6-2 or TRBV6-3 to TRBJ1-2; D perhaps matches TRBD1 (5 bases). The CDR3 runs to 15 residues. V was trimmed by 6 bases and J by 7 bases, leaving 21 bases between them. The germline CDR1 and CDR2 sequences are MNHEY and SVGEGT.

V and J are TRBV4-1 and TRBJ2-1; D possibly corresponds to TRBD1 (6 bases). Trimming left V 2 bases short and J 5 bases short, with 7 bases between. Germline CDR1 and CDR2: MGHRA and YSYEKL. CDR3 length: 13 amino acids. This CDR3 reads CASSQQGNNEQFF. The CDR3 DNA reads TGCGCCAGCAGCCAACAGGGGAACAATGAGCAGTTCTTC.

The V and J genes are TRBV5-1 and TRBJ1-2; a possible D gene is TRBD1 (5 bases). The ends were cut back, 0 bases at V and 5 bases at J, with 8 bases in the middle. The CDR3 is 13 residues long. Germline V gives CDR1 SGHRS, CDR2 YFSETQ. CDR3 amino acids: CASSLGQIYGYTF. DNA of the CDR3: TGCGCCAGCAGCTTGGGACAGATTTATGGCTACACCTTC.

CDR3 in DNA: TGCGCCAGCAGCGCCGGGACAGGGATCAAGAGCGAGCAGTACTTC. Amino acid sequence: CASSAGTGIKSEQYF. The chain uses TRBV5-1 and TRBJ2-7; 9 bases line up with TRBD1. The CDR3 extends over 15 amino acids. CDR1 is SGHRS, CDR2 YFSETQ, per germline. V shed 4 bases and J 6 bases; nucleotides not matched to a gene: 11.

This clone showed up just once. In DNA form, the CDR3 reads TGTGCCAGCAGCTTGTTGGCTAGCGGGGGTGGAGATACGCAGTATTTT. It yields the protein CASSLLASGGGDTQYF. The chain combines TRBV5-6 with TRBJ2-3, with TRBD2 identical over 10 bases. J gave up 5 bases and V 1 base, and 7 bases lay outside the gene matches. There are 16 residues in the CDR3. CDR1 and CDR2 (germline): SGHDT, YYEEEE.